This TCR beta chain was sequenced for a study of response to subunit inactivated influenza vaccine. Study conclusions and caveats: Authors proposed each seasonal influenza vaccination draws in few new T cells.

With 0 bases removed from V and 6 bases from J, the gap between germline ends came to 10 bases. CDR1 and CDR2 (germline): SGHDT, YYEEEE. This CDR3 spans 14 amino acids. This clonotype has just a few counts. Its antigen is still unknown. TCRdb independently ran MiXCR on the RT-PCR reads; one entry per CDR3 protein. The sample carries 530,000 or so distinct CDR3 sequences, 10% to 15% recorded once. The chain employs TRBV5-6 and TRBJ2-1; D is undetermined. The receptor was isolated from a man in his fifties or sixties who received an inactivated influenza vaccine. The specimen was PBMCs from blood, collected on the day of vaccination. CDR3 sequence: CASSLVIASNEQFF. The CDR3 DNA follows: TGTGCCAGCAGCTTGGTTATCGCCTCCAATGAGCAGTTCTTC.